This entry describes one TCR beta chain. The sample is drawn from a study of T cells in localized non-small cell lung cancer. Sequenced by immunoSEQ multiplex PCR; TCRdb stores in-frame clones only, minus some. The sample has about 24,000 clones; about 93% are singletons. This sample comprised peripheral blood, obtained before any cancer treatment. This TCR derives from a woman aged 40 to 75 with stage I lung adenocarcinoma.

The CDR3 spells CASTESGRAFEQYF. DNA for the CDR3: TGCGCCAGCACGGAGAGCGGGAGGGCCTTCGAGCAGTACTTC. This chain uses TRBV10-2 with TRBJ2-7, with 10 bases lining up with TRBD2. Germline CDR1 reads WSHSY; CDR2 reads SAAADI. Unmatched junction bases numbered 9, after V lost 7 bases and J lost 6 bases. The CDR3 is 14 residues long.